Below, 10 T cell receptor beta chains from the same sample are listed, as sequenced in a study of shared clonotypes between healthy human individuals. Naive CD8 cells lacked CD45RO, underwent positive selection for CCR7 and left out terminally differentiated effector memory CD45RA+ cells. The data were produced by immunoSEQ multiplex PCR, yet TCRdb's version contains in-frame clones alone and is incomplete. Among under 2,000,000 clones listed, about 95% were seen once. Sequenced material: naive CD8+ T cells sorted from blood. The receptors stem from a man between 18 and 29 years old in good health.

The V and J genes are TRBV23-1 and TRBJ1-2; D might be TRBD1 (5 bases). TRBV23-1 is flagged as an ORF with uncertain function. Trimming pared 8 bases from V and 3 bases from J, leaving 19 bases between. The length of the CDR3 is 15 residues. The CDR3 coding sequence is TGCGCCAGCGGCCTTGGGACTGCGTGGGACTATGGCTACACCTTC. Protein product: CASGLGTAWDYGYTF.

The rearrangement uses TRBV30 and TRBJ1-2, with 7 bases matching TRBD1. Unmatched junction bases numbered 14, after V lost 3 bases and J lost 4 bases. The length of the CDR3 is 16 residues. The germline V gene has CDR1 GTSNPN and CDR2 SVGIG (reference sequence). CDR3 sequence: CAWSVQGVLGIYGYTF. CDR3 bases: TGTGCCTGGAGCGTCCAGGGGGTCTTGGGGATCTATGGCTACACCTTC.

This rearrangement joins TRBV5-6 to TRBJ2-3; no clear D gene. There are 14 residues in the CDR3. The germline V gene has CDR1 SGHDT and CDR2 YYEEEE. Trimming stripped 4 bases from V and 8 bases from J, with 17 bases between. The CDR3 nucleotides are TGTGCCAGCAGCCCCGCCATAGAGCCGGGTACGCAGTATTTT. Translating gives CASSPAIEPGTQYF.

CDR3 nucleotides: TGTGCCAGCAGTCCCTTGGGCGGATTCCAAGAGACCCAGTACTTC. The encoded protein is CASSPLGGFQETQYF. The J gene is TRBJ2-5, the V gene TRBV27; D unresolved. V lost 5 bases to trimming and J lost 1 base, with 14 bases between them. Germline-derived CDR1 and CDR2 are MNHEY and SMNVEV (reference sequence). This CDR3 region has 15 residues.

The V call is TRBV10-3, the J call TRBJ1-5; D unclear. The CDR3 spans 12 residues. Trimming took off 2 bases at V and 6 bases at J, with 5 bases between the two ends. Germline V gene lookup returns CDR1 ENHRY and CDR2 SYGVKD. CDR3 DNA sequence: TGTGCCATCAGTGAGGGATCTCAGCCCCAGCATTTT. Translating it yields CAISEGSQPQHF.

The V and J genes are TRBV5-6 and TRBJ2-5, with 11 bases fitting TRBD1. The germline V gene encodes CDR1 SGHDT and CDR2 YYEEEE. The CDR3 runs 16 residues. V trimming: 3 bases; J trimming: 5 bases; junction bases outside the gene matches: 9. In DNA form, the CDR3 reads TGTGCCAGCAGCTCTATACGGACAGGGGGCGGTGAGACCCAGTACTTC. Amino acid sequence: CASSSIRTGGGETQYF.

The chain uses TRBV2 and TRBJ2-1; TRBD2 aligns across 10 bases. V was pared by 4 bases and J by 1 base, with 1 base of the junction left unmatched. The length of the CDR3 is 15 residues. The V gene's germline CDR1 is SNHLY and CDR2 FYNNEI. The CDR3 DNA is TGTGCCAGCAGTGTACTAGCGGGATCCTACAATGAGCAGTTCTTC. This encodes CASSVLAGSYNEQFF.

V and J are TRBV7-8 and TRBJ2-3, with 8 bases that match TRBD2. The V gene's germline CDR1 is SGHVS and CDR2 FQNEAQ. V was clipped by 1 base and J by 4 bases; unmatched bases: 7. The CDR3 runs 16 residues. The CDR3: CASSLVGLVWSDTQYF. DNA of the CDR3: TGTGCCAGCAGCTTAGTGGGACTAGTTTGGTCAGATACGCAGTATTTT.

The chain recombines TRBV9 with TRBJ2-7; D is perhaps TRBD1 or TRBD2 (5 bases each). The V and J ends lost 7 bases and 2 bases respectively, with 13 bases between them. The CDR3 runs 13 residues. Germline CDR1 SGDLS, CDR2 YYNGEE. In DNA form, the CDR3 reads TGTGCCAGCGGATCGGGACGGACCTACGAGCAGTACTTC. Protein product: CASGSGRTYEQYF.

The rearrangement uses TRBV10-1 and TRBJ2-7; TRBD1 is a possible D gene (6 bases). CDR3 length equals 12 residues. Between the trimmed V and J ends, which lost 0 bases and 6 bases, there was a span of 6 bases. In germline, CDR1 is WNHNN, CDR2 SYGVQD (reference sequence). The CDR3 nucleotides are TGCGCCAGCAGTGAGTCACAGGGCGAGCAGTACTTC. Translated: CASSESQGEQYF.